This T cell receptor (beta chain) derives from a study of early T cells in non-severe SARS-CoV-2 infection. The germline CDR1 and CDR2 sequences are SGHTA and FQGNSA. The V and J ends lost 6 bases and 5 bases respectively, with 13 bases between them. The CDR3 extends over 13 amino acids. Findings and limits, study-wide: Matching results from VDJdb favored anti-spike CD8 responses, leaving private and CD4 specificities undetected.

Researchers attached unique molecular identifiers to individual cDNA molecules. TCRdb processed the 5' RACE reads anew with MiXCR; each CDR3 protein has one entry. Found here are some 67,000 distinct CDR3 sequences, more than 8% of them singletons; the top ten hold roughly a sixth. This clonotype was seen only a few times. Antigen: not known. This chain links TRBV7-2 with TRBJ2-5; D call uncertain. This specimen consisted of whole blood, obtained at baseline. The sequence derives from an adult who was a healthcare worker with PCR-confirmed SARS-CoV-2 infection or an uninfected control (not recorded which). Here the CDR3 DNA reads TGTGCCAGCAGACGGGCGAGCGAGGAGACCCAGTACTTC. Encoded protein: CASRRASEETQYF. The full variable domain, in which reference TRBV7-2 and TRBJ2-5 provide the parts outside the CDR3, is GAGVSQSPSNKVTEKGKDVELRCDPISGHTALYWYRQSLGQGLEFLIYFQGNSAPDKSGLPSDRFSAERTGGSVSTLTIQRTQQEDSAVYLCASRRASEETQYFGPGTRLLVL.